The 26 T cell receptor beta chains listed next were all sequenced from one sample in a study of Ad26.COV2.S vaccination and SARS-CoV-2 variants (dated by TCRdb to the early 2020s). Library preparation was by the immunoSEQ multiplex PCR assay. TCRdb mirrors the immuneACCESS table, restricted to in-frame sequences. Some clones are absent from its copies; in checked studies, under half trace to an unresolved V gene, and the reason for the others is unknown. The sample contains hundreds of thousands of clones, roughly 91% of them found a single time. 3.4% of the sample goes to the ten largest clones. In the paper's terms, the treatment or condition label means: 19 received Ad26.COV2.S at low or high dose, single or two shots; about 5 received placebo; per-sample allocation not given. Repertoires of vaccine and placebo recipients were sequenced from samples collected on day 63 after the first injection.

This sample comprised peripheral blood, obtained in a trial of Ad26.COV2.S vaccine versus placebo. Receptors were obtained from a person aged 18-60 years who received the Ad26.COV2.S COVID-19 vaccine or a placebo.

This chain joins TRBV10-3 and TRBJ2-7, with 10 bases fitting TRBD1. Unmatched junction bases numbered 7, after V lost 5 bases and J lost 3 bases. CDR3 length: 15 residues. The germline V gene encodes CDR1 ENHRY and CDR2 SYGVKD. The CDR3 DNA follows: TGTGCCATCAGTCAGGGACAGGGGATGGGCTACGAGCAGTACTTC. It translates to CAISQGQGMGYEQYF.

The chain is built from TRBV6-5 and TRBJ2-7, with D unresolved. CDR3 length: 13 amino acids. The germline gives CDR1 MNHEY, CDR2 SVGAGI. The ends were cut back, 2 bases at V and 1 base at J, with 6 bases in the middle. DNA of the CDR3: TGTGCCAGCAGTTACAGCGAGTCCTACGAGCAGTACTTC. Its translation: CASSYSESYEQYF.

V gene TRBV2 combines with J gene TRBJ2-7, with 7 bases that match TRBD2. Trimming removed 5 bases from V and 2 bases from J; junction bases left unmatched: 6. This CDR3 is built from 14 residues. Germline CDR1 and CDR2: SNHLY and FYNNEI. The chain's CDR3 is CASSPAGRTYEQYF. CDR3 DNA: TGTGCCAGCAGTCCAGCGGGGAGAACCTACGAGCAGTACTTC.

The chain links TRBV6-5 to TRBJ2-1, with D tentatively TRBD2 (7 bases). The CDR3 is made up of 15 amino acids. With 2 bases removed from V and 3 bases from J, the gap between germline ends came to 11 bases. The germline V gene encodes CDR1 MNHEY and CDR2 SVGAGI. CDR3 in amino acids: CASSYPGGLYNEQFF. The CDR3, as DNA: TGTGCCAGCAGTTACCCGGGGGGCCTCTACAATGAGCAGTTCTTC.

The chain links TRBV7-9 to TRBJ2-6; D ambiguous. The CDR3 has 14 residues. Trimming removed 5 bases from V and 0 bases from J, with 5 bases in between. From germline, CDR1 is SEHNR and CDR2 FQNEAQ (reference sequence). The CDR3 loop is CASSKFSGANVLTF. Written as DNA, the CDR3 is TGTGCCAGCAGCAAATTCTCTGGGGCCAACGTCCTGACTTTC.

V usage is TRBV2 and J usage is TRBJ2-5, with TRBD1 identical over 7 bases. Per the germline V gene, CDR1 is SNHLY and CDR2 is FYNNEI. J lost 5 bases, V lost 8 bases, and 2 bases had no gene match. The CDR3 extends over 11 amino acids. CDR3 loop: CASSTGETQYF. As DNA, the CDR3 is TGTGCCAGCTCGACAGGGGAGACCCAGTACTTC.

The chain joins TRBV11-2 to TRBJ1-1; tentatively, D is TRBD1 (5 bases). This CDR3 is 13 amino acids long. Trimming cost V 5 bases and J 1 base, with 8 bases left between them. Germline loops: CDR1 SGHAT, CDR2 FQNNGV. Here the CDR3 DNA reads TGTGCCAGCAGCCTTGACAGGAACACTGAAGCTTTCTTT. Residues: CASSLDRNTEAFF.

V and J are TRBV5-1 and TRBJ2-7; D call uncertain. The germline V gene encodes CDR1 SGHRS and CDR2 YFSETQ. V was cut by 7 bases and J by 1 base, with 15 bases left in between. This CDR3 spans 14 amino acids. Here the CDR3 DNA reads TGCGCCAGCCGCCGGCCAGGACCTTCCTACGAGCAGTACTTC. This codes for CASRRPGPSYEQYF.

The V gene is TRBV7-6, the J gene TRBJ2-5; 9 bases agree with TRBD2. The CDR3 sequence is 17 residues long. CDR1 is SGHVS, CDR2 FNYEAQ, per germline. V lost 1 base and J lost 7; bases outside the gene matches: 13. CDR3 sequence: CASSLVARGGARGTQYF. The CDR3 DNA is TGTGCCAGCAGCTTAGTGGCTCGCGGGGGGGCCCGGGGGACCCAGTACTTC.

The rearrangement links TRBV30 to TRBJ1-1, with D perhaps TRBD1 (6 bases). CDR1 and CDR2 from the germline V gene are GTSNPN and SVGIG (reference sequence). V was trimmed by 5 bases and J by 1 base, leaving 14 bases between them. This CDR3 region has 14 residues. DNA of the CDR3: TGTGCCTGGGGGGGGCCCCCAAAGAACACTGAAGCTTTCTTT. Protein sequence: CAWGGPPKNTEAFF.

This chain connects TRBV5-1 to TRBJ1-4; TRBD1 matches at 7 bases. V lost 4 bases to trimming and J lost 2 bases; unmatched junction nucleotides: 5. Per the germline V gene, CDR1 is SGHRS and CDR2 is YFSETQ. This CDR3 contains 15 residues. The CDR3 sequence: CASSAGQATNEKLFF. For the CDR3, the DNA is TGCGCCAGCAGCGCAGGACAGGCCACTAATGAAAAACTGTTTTTT.

This clone showed up just a few times. The chain links TRBV5-4 to TRBJ2-5; no reliable D call. Germline-derived CDR1 and CDR2 are SGHNT and YYREEE (reference sequence). Trimming took off 0 bases at V and 2 bases at J, with 5 bases between the two ends. The CDR3 is made up of 13 amino acids. As DNA, the CDR3 is TGTGCCAGCAGCTTGGTGGGACAAGAGACCCAGTACTTC. This sequence encodes CASSLVGQETQYF.

The CDR3 nucleotides are TGTGCCAGCAGCGCCCGGGACAGGGTAGGGGTTTCACCCCTCCACTTT. Translated: CASSARDRVGVSPLHF. The chain uses TRBV7-2 and TRBJ1-6; TRBD1 aligns across 9 bases. The trim removed 5 bases at V and 9 bases at J, leaving 11 bases unmatched. CDR1 and CDR2 (germline): SGHTA, FQGNSA. CDR3 length: 16 amino acids. The full variable domain, rest sourced from reference TRBV7-2 and TRBJ1-6, is GAGVSQSPSNKVTEKGKDVELRCDPISGHTALYWYRQSLGQGLEFLIYFQGNSAPDKSGLPSDRFSAERTGGSVSTLTIQRTQQEDSAVYLCASSARDRVGVSPLHFGNGTRLTVT.

The gene calls are TRBV11-1 and TRBJ2-3, with 9 bases that match TRBD1. V trimming: 5 bases; J trimming: 2 bases; junction bases outside the gene matches: 5. The germline CDR1 and CDR2 sequences are SGHAT and FQDESV (reference sequence). CDR3 length: 15 amino acids. The CDR3 region has the DNA TGTGCCAGCAGCCTGGACAGGGGTCCCACAGATACGCAGTATTTT. Translated, it gives CASSLDRGPTDTQYF.

The V call is TRBV19, the J call TRBJ2-3, with 9 bases identical to TRBD1. Germline CDR1 is LNHDA and CDR2 is SQIVND (reference sequence). Losses at the gene ends were 3 bases for V and 6 bases for J; bases not matched to a gene: 10. There are 16 residues in the CDR3. CDR3 coding DNA: TGTGCCAGTAGTATTATTTGGACAGGGGAAGCGGATACGCAGTATTTT. This translates into CASSIIWTGEADTQYF.

This chain connects TRBV4-3 to TRBJ2-1; 13 positions agree with TRBD2. CDR3 length: 16 residues. V lost 3 bases to trimming and J lost 9 bases; unmatched junction nucleotides: 8. Looked up from germline, CDR1 is LGHNA and CDR2 is YSLEER. CDR3 amino acids: CASSQIELAGGVEQFF. The CDR3 nucleotides read TGCGCCAGCAGCCAGATAGAACTAGCGGGGGGGGTTGAGCAGTTCTTC.

The rearrangement joins TRBV11-3 to TRBJ2-1; TRBD2 might be the D (5 bases). V gave up 6 bases and J gave up 3 bases, with 12 bases separating them. Per germline, CDR1 SGHNT and CDR2 YENEEA. The CDR3 is 14 residues long. CDR3 sequence (DNA): TGTGCCAGCAGTCCTAGCCCTCTCTACAATGAGCAGTTCTTC. Protein sequence: CASSPSPLYNEQFF.

The chain links TRBV3-1 (or the pseudogene TRBV3-2) to TRBJ1-1; unclear D gene. CDR1 is LGHDT, CDR2 YNNKEL, per germline (reference sequence). The CDR3 loop spans 17 amino acids. The V end lost 3 bases, the J end lost 7 bases, and 24 bases lay between the germline ends. The CDR3: CASSHPDPPGVVSEAFF. The CDR3 DNA is TGTGCCAGCAGCCATCCCGACCCCCCGGGAGTGGTCAGTGAAGCTTTCTTT.

The chain recombines TRBV7-8 with TRBJ1-2; 9 bases match TRBD1. The CDR3 runs to 17 residues. Germline V gene sequence: CDR1 SGHVS, CDR2 FQNEAQ. J lost 2 bases, V lost 5 bases, and 12 bases had no gene match. CDR3 DNA sequence: TGTGCCAGCAGCCCGAGTCCCGGGACAGGGATAAACTATGGCTACACCTTC. Protein sequence: CASSPSPGTGINYGYTF.

The chain's CDR3 is CASSPSDPGVNSPLHF. The CDR3 coding sequence is TGTGCCAGCTCACCATCTGACCCAGGGGTAAATTCACCCCTCCACTTT. The V call is TRBV18, the J call TRBJ1-6, with a tentative D call TRBD1 (6 bases). Germline values: CDR1 KGHSH, CDR2 LQKENI. V was shortened by 2 bases and J by 7 bases, with 15 bases between the two germline ends. CDR3 length: 16 residues.

This clone was seen only once. V and J are TRBV6-5 and TRBJ2-7; tentatively, D is TRBD2 (5 bases). V lost 7 bases and J 6 bases, leaving 13 bases between the germline ends. The CDR3 contains 12 residues. CDR1 MNHEY and CDR2 SVGAGI come from the germline V gene. Here the CDR3 reads CASTGLTLEQYF. The DNA for the CDR3 is TGTGCCAGCACAGGACTCACACTCGAGCAGTACTTC.

The chain couples TRBV14 to TRBJ2-7; no clear D gene. The germline CDR1 and CDR2 sequences are SGHDN and FVKESK. The CDR3 loop spans 12 amino acids. V was shortened by 0 bases and J by 2 bases, with 2 bases between the two germline ends. The CDR3, as DNA: TGTGCCAGCAGCCAAGATACCTACGAGCAGTACTTC. It codes for CASSQDTYEQYF.

The genes are TRBV29-1 and TRBJ1-3; D unclear. Trimming took off 5 bases at V and 0 bases at J, with 14 bases between the two ends. Germline-derived CDR1 and CDR2 are SQVTM and ANQGSEA. This CDR3 spans 15 amino acids. The CDR3 reads CSVNGIPNSGNTIYF. CDR3 nucleotides: TGCAGCGTTAACGGGATCCCTAACTCTGGAAACACCATATATTTT.

Written as DNA, the CDR3 is TGTGCCAGCAGGGGAAGCTCCTACAATGAGCAGTTCTTC. It translates to CASRGSSYNEQFF. V and J are TRBV2 and TRBJ2-1; D not certain. Germline CDR1 reads SNHLY; CDR2 reads FYNNEI. Trimming left V 6 bases short and J 0 bases short, with 6 bases between. This CDR3 is 13 amino acids long. The full variable domain, its missing parts supplied by reference TRBV2 and TRBJ2-1, is EPEVTQTPSHQVTQMGQEVILRCVPISNHLYFYWYRQILGQKVEFLVSFYNNEISEKSEIFDDQFSVERPDGSNFTLKIRSTKLEDSAMYFCASRGSSYNEQFFGPGTRLTVL.

The rearrangement joins TRBV5-8 to TRBJ2-7; a weak D match, TRBD1 (5 bases). V was cut by 5 bases and J by 0 bases, with 12 bases left in between. Germline V gene data show CDR1 as SGHTS and CDR2 as YDEGEE. CDR3 length equals 14 residues. Here the CDR3 reads CASRRRVPSYEQYF. The CDR3 nucleotides read TGTGCCAGCAGACGCAGGGTGCCCTCCTACGAGCAGTACTTC.

The V and J genes are TRBV15 and TRBJ2-7; no clear D gene. V was shortened by 2 bases and J by 0 bases, with 8 bases between the two germline ends. This CDR3 contains 14 residues. Germline assignment: CDR1 LNHNV and CDR2 YYDKDF (reference sequence). The CDR3: CATSRPESSYEQYF. The CDR3 coding sequence is TGTGCCACCAGCAGACCAGAGAGCTCCTACGAGCAGTACTTC. The full variable domain, in which reference TRBV15 and TRBJ2-7 provide the parts outside the CDR3, is DAMVIQNPRYQVTQFGKPVTLSCSQTLNHNVMYWYQQKSSQAPKLLFHYYDKDFNNEADTPDNFQSRRPNTSFCFLDIRSPGLGDTAMYLCATSRPESSYEQYFGPGTRLTVT.